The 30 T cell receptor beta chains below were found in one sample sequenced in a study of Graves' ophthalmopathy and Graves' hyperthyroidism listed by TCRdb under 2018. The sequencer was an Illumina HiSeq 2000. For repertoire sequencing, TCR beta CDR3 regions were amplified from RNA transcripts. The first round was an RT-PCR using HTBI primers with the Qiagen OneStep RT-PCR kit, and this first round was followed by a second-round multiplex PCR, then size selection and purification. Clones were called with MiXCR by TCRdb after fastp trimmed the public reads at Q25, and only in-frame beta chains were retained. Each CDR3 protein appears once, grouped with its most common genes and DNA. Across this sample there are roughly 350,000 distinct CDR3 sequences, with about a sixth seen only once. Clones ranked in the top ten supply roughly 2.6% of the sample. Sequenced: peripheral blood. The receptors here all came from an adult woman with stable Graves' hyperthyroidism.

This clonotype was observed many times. CDR3 protein: CASSSAGTEGTGYNSPLHF. Here the CDR3 DNA reads TGTGCCAGCAGTTCGGCCGGGACAGAGGGTACGGGCTATAATTCACCCCTCCACTTT. J is TRBJ1-6 and V is TRBV28; 7 nucleotides line up with TRBD1. With 4 bases clipped from V and 3 bases from J, the junction kept 15 bases outside the gene matches. CDR3 length: 19 residues. CDR1 and CDR2 (germline): MDHEN, SYDVKM.

CDR3 protein: CASSQVLLQGYEQYF. The CDR3 bases are TGCGCCAGCAGCCAAGTCCTTTTACAGGGCTACGAGCAGTACTTC. The chain carries TRBV4-1 and TRBJ2-7, with a weak D call TRBD1 (6 bases). CDR1 and CDR2 (germline): MGHRA, YSYEKL. This CDR3 is built from 15 residues. Between the trimmed V and J ends, which lost 1 base and 3 bases, there was a span of 13 bases.

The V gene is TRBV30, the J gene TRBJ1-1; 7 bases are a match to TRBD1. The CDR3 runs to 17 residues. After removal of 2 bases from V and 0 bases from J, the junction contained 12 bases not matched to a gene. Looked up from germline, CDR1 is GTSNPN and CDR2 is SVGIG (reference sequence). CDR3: CAWSRKTGAQMNTEAFF. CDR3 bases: TGTGCCTGGAGTCGTAAAACAGGGGCGCAGATGAACACTGAAGCTTTCTTT.

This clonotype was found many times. The chain's CDR3 is CASSFGEQPQHF. The CDR3 bases are TGTGCCAGCAGCTTTGGGGAGCAGCCCCAGCATTTT. The chain links TRBV7-9 to TRBJ1-5, with D unclear. The germline V gene encodes CDR1 SEHNR and CDR2 FQNEAQ (reference sequence). Trimming removed 3 bases at V and 7 bases at J, with 7 bases between. The CDR3 is 12 amino acids.

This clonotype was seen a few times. The chain's CDR3 is CASSPPLPGNTEAFF. CDR3 DNA: TGTGCCAGCTCACCACCGCTACCGGGGAACACTGAAGCTTTCTTT. The genes are TRBV18 and TRBJ1-1; no reliable D call. This CDR3 spans 15 amino acids. Germline CDR1 reads KGHSH; CDR2 reads LQKENI. V lost 0 bases and J 1 base, leaving 9 bases between the germline ends.

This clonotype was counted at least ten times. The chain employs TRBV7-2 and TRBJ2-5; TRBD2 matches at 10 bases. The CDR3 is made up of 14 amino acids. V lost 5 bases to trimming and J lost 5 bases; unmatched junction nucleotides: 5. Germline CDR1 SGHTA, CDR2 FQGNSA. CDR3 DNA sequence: TGTGCCAGCAGCACCAGCGGGGGGGAGGAGACCCAGTACTTC. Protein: CASSTSGGEETQYF.

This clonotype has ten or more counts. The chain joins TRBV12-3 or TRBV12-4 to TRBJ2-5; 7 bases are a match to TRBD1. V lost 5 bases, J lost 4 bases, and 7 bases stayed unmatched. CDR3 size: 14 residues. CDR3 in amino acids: CASSKTGSGETQYF. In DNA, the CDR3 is TGTGCCAGCAGTAAGACAGGGTCGGGAGAGACCCAGTACTTC.

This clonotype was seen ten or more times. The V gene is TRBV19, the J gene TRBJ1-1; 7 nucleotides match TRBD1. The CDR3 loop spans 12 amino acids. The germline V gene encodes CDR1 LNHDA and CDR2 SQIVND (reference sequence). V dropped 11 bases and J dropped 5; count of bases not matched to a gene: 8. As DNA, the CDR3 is TGTGCCGCAGGGGCCAGGGGGACTGAAGCTTTCTTT. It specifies CAAGARGTEAFF.

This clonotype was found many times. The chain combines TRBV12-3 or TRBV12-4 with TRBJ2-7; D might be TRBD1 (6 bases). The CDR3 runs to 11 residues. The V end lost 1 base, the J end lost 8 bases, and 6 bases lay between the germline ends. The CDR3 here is CASSLGGQQYF. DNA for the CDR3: TGTGCCAGCAGTTTAGGGGGGCAGCAGTACTTC.

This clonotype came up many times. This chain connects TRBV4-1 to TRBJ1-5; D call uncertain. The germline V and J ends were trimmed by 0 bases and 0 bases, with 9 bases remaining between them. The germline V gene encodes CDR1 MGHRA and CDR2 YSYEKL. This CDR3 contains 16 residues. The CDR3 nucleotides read TGCGCCAGCAGCCAAGAGCCCTCGGGTAGCAATCAGCCCCAGCATTTT. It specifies CASSQEPSGSNQPQHF.

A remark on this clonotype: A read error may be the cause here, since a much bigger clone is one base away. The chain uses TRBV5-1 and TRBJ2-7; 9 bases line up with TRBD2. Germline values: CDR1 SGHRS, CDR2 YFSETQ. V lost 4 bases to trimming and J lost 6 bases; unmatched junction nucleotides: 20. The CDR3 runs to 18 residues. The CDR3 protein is CASSLAGGPQAYRPEQYF. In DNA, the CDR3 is TGCGCCAGCAGCCTTGCGGGAGGGCCACAGGCATACCGACCCGAGCAGTACTTC. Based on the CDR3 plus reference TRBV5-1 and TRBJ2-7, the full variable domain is KAGVTQTPRYLIKTRGQQVTLSCSPISGHRSVSWYQQTPGQGLQFLFEYFSETQRNKGNFPGRFSGRQFSNSRSEMNVSTLELGDSALYLCASSLAGGPQAYRPEQYFGPGTRLTVT.

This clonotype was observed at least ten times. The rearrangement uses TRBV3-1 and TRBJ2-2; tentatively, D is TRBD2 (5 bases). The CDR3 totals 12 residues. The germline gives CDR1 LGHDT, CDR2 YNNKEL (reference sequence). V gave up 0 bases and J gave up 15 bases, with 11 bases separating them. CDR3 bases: TGTGCCAGCAGCCAAGAAGGCAGGAGGTTGTTTTTT. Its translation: CASSQEGRRLFF.

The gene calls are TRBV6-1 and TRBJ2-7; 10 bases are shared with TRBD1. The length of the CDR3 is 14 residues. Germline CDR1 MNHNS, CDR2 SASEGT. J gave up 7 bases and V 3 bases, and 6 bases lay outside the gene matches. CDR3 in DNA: TGTGCCAGCAGTGACAGGGACAGGGGATGGGAGCAGTACTTC. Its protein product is CASSDRDRGWEQYF.

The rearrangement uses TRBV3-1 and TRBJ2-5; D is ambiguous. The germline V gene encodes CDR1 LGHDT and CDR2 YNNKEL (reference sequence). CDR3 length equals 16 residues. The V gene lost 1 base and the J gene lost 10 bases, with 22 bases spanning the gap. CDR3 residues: CASSQVSGFRRRDQYF. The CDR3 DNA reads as TGTGCCAGCAGCCAAGTATCCGGGTTTCGTAGAAGAGACCAGTACTTC.

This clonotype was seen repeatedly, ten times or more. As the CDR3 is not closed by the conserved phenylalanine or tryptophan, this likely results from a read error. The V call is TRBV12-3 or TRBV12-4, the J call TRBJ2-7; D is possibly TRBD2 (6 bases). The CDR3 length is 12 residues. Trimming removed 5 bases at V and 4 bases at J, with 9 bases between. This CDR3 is CASSEGLYEQYL. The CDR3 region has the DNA TGTGCCAGCAGTGAGGGACTTTACGAGCAGTACCTC.

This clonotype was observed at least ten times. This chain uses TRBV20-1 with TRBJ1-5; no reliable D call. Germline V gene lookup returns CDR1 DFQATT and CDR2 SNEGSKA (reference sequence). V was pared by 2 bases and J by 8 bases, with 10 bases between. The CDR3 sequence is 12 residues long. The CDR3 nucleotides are TGCAGTGCTAGAAGAGGGTGGGAGCCCCAGCATTTT. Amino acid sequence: CSARRGWEPQHF.

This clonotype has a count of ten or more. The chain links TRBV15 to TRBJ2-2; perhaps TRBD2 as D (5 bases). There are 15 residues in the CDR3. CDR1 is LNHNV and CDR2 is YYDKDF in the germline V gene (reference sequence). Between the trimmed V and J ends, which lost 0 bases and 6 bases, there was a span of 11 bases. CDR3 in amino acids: CATSRDTSGPGELFF. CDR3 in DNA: TGTGCCACCAGCAGAGATACAAGCGGCCCCGGGGAGCTGTTTTTT.

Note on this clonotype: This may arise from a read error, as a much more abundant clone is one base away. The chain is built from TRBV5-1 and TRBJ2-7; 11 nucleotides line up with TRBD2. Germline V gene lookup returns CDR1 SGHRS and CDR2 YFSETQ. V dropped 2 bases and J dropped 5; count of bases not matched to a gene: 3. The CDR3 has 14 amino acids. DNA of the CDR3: TGCGCCAGCAGCTTACTAGCGGGAGCCAACGAGCAGTACTTC. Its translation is CASSLLAGANEQYF.

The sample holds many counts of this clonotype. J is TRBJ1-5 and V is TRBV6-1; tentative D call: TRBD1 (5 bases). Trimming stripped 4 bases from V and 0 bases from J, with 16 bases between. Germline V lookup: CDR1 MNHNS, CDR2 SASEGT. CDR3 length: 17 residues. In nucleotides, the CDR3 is TGTGCCAGCAGTGGACAGCCCGTCGGGATTAGCAATCAGCCCCAGCATTTT. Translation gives CASSGQPVGISNQPQHF.

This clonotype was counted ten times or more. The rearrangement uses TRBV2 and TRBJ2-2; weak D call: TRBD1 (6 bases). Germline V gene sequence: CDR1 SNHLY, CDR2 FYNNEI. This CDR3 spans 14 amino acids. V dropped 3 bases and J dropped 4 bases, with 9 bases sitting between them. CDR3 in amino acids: CASSDLGGTGELFF. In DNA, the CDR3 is TGTGCCAGCAGTGACTTAGGGGGCACCGGGGAGCTGTTTTTT.

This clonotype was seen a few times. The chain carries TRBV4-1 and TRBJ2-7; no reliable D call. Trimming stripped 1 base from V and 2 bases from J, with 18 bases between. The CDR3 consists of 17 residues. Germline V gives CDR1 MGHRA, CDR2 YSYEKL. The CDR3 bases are TGCGCCAGCAGCCAAGGTGAGGCCAGGTCTTTAACCTACGAGCAGTACTTC. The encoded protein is CASSQGEARSLTYEQYF.

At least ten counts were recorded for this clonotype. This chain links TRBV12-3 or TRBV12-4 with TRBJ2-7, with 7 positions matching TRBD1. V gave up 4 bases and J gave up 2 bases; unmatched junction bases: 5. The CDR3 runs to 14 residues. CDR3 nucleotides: TGTGCCAGCAGTTCCCGACAGGGCCCCTACGAGCAGTACTTC. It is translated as CASSSRQGPYEQYF.

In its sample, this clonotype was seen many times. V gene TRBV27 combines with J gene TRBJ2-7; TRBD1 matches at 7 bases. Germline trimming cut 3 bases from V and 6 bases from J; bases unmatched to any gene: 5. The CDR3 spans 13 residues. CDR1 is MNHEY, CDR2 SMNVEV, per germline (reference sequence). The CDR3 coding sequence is TGTGCCAGCAGTTTTCGAGGGACAGTCGAGCAGTACTTC. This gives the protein CASSFRGTVEQYF.

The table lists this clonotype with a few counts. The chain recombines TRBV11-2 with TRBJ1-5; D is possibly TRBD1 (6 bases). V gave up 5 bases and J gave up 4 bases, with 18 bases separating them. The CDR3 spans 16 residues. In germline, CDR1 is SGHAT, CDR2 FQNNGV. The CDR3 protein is CASSPGGPGGNQPQHF. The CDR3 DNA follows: TGTGCCAGCAGCCCGGGGGGGCCGGGGGGAAATCAGCCCCAGCATTTT.

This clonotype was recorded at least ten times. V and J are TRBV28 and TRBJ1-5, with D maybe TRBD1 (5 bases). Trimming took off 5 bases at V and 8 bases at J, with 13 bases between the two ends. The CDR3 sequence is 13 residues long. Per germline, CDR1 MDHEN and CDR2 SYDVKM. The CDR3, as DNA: TGTGCCAGCAGTATACGAGGGGTTAAGCCCCAGCATTTT. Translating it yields CASSIRGVKPQHF.

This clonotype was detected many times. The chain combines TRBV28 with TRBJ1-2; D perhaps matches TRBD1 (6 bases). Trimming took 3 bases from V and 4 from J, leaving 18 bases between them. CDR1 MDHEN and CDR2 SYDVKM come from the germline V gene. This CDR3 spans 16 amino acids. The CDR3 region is CASSFSSFRGGYGYTF. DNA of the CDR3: TGTGCCAGCAGTTTTTCCTCATTCAGGGGTGGCTATGGCTACACCTTC.

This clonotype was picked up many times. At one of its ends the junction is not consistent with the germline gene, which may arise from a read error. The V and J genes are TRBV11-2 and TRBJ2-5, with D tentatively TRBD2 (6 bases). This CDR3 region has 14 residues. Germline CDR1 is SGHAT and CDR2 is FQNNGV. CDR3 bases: TGTGCCAACAGCTTCGGGAGTTTCCAAGAGACCCAGTACTTC. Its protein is CANSFGSFQETQYF.

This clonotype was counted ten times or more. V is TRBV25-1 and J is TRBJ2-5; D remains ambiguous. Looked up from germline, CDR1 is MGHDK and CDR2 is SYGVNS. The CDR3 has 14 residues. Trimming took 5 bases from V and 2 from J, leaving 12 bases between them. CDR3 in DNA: TGTGCCAGCAGTCAGCCACACGCGCAAGAGACCCAGTACTTC. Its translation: CASSQPHAQETQYF.

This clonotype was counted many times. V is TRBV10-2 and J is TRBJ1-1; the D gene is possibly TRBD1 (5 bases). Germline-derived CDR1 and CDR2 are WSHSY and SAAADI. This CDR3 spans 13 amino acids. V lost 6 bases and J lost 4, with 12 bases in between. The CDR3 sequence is CASSQGWGTEAFF. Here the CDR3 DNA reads TGCGCCAGCAGCCAGGGTTGGGGCACTGAAGCTTTCTTT.

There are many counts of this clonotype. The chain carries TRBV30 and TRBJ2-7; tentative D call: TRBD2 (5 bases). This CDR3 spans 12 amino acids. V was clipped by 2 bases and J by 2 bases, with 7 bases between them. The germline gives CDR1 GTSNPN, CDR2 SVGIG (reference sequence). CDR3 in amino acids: CAWSSGAYEQYF. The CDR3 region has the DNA TGTGCCTGGAGTAGCGGCGCCTACGAGCAGTACTTC.